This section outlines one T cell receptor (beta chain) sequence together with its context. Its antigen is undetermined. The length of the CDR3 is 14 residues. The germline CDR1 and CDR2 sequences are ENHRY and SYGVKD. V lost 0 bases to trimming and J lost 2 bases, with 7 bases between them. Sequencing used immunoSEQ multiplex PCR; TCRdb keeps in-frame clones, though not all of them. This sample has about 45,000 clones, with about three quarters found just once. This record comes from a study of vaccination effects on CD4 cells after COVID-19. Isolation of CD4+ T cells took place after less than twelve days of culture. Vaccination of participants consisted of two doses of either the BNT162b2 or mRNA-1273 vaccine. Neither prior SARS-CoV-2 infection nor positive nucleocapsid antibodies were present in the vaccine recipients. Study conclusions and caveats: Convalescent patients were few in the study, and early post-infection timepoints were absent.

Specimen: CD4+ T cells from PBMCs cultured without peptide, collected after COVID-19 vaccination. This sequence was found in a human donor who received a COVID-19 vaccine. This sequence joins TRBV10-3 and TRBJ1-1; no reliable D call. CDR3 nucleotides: TGTGCCATCAGTGAGTCCGTGGTAAACACTGAAGCTTTCTTT. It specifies CAISESVVNTEAFF.